A selection of T cell receptor beta chains follows, all from one sample in a study of breast tumors, draining lymph nodes, adjacent tissues. TCRdb re-called the multiplex PCR reads with MiXCR, one entry per CDR3 protein. This table holds approximately 280,000 distinct CDR3 sequences, 30% found once. Material: axillary lymph node tissue. Source of these receptors: a female donor with breast cancer. Some clones in this sample may be carry-over from other donors' samples. The CDR3 runs from the conserved cysteine through the conserved F or W. The D gene is left open where the match is weak. Only part of the rows carry a size: once, few, many, or a class if the clone is expanded.

DNA,CDR3,size,length,D,V,J
TGTGCCAGCAGCCGATGGGGGGAGACCCAGTACTTC,CASSRWGETQYF,NA,12,NA,TRBV3-1,TRBJ2-5
TGTGCCGGCAGCGTAGGTGGACTAGCGGGACAATATGAGCAGTTCTTC,CAGSVGGLAGQYEQFF,NA,16,TRBD2,TRBV9,TRBJ2-1
TGCAGTGCTAACGTCCGTTCCTACGAGCAGTACTTC,CSANVRSYEQYF,many,12,NA,TRBV20-1,TRBJ2-7
TGTGCCTGGGGGACAGGGGGCAGAGAGACCCAGTACTTC,CAWGTGGRETQYF,many,13,TRBD1,TRBV30,TRBJ2-5
TGTGCCAGTAACAGCGGGGACTACTACGAGCAGTACTTC,CASNSGDYYEQYF,few,13,TRBD2,TRBV6-1,TRBJ2-7
TGCGCCAGCAGCCAAGATCACGGTTTGCTGCAGTTCTTC,CASSQDHGLLQFF,many,13,NA,TRBV4-1,TRBJ2-1
TGTGCCAGCAGCCCACTGAGAGACAGGTACGAGCAGTACTTC,CASSPLRDRYEQYF,many,14,NA,TRBV7-8,TRBJ2-7
TGTGCCAGCAGTGCTAGGGGGACTAGCGGCCGTGATACGCAGTATTTT,CASSARGTSGRDTQYF,NA,16,TRBD2,TRBV25-1,TRBJ2-3
TGTGCCAGCAGACTGAGCGGGAGGGCCAATGAGCAGTTCTTC,CASRLSGRANEQFF,many,14,TRBD2,TRBV7-2,TRBJ2-1
TGTGCCAGCTCACCACGGGTATCTAGCGGGATGGCCTACGAGCAGTACTTC,CASSPRVSSGMAYEQYF,NA,17,TRBD2,TRBV18,TRBJ2-7
TGTGCCAGCAGTCCCTGGGCAGGGGACGTTGGCTACACCTTC,CASSPWAGDVGYTF,many,14,NA,TRBV5-4,TRBJ1-2
TGTGCCATCAGTGGGCGGGCCGGAGAGGAGACCCAGTACTTC,CAISGRAGEETQYF,many,14,NA,TRBV10-3,TRBJ2-5
TGTGCCAGCAGCCTGACGGTTCGGTATGAGACCCAGTACTTC,CASSLTVRYETQYF,many,14,NA,TRBV5-8,TRBJ2-5
TGTGCCAGCAGCCCGAACCAGCGGCACTACGAGCAGTACTTC,CASSPNQRHYEQYF,many,14,NA,TRBV12-3/TRBV12-4,TRBJ2-7
TGTGCCAGCTTGGATGGGGGCTGGGGTAATTCACCCCTCCACTTT,CASLDGGWGNSPLHF,once,15,NA,TRBV25-1,TRBJ1-6
TGTGCCAGCAGCTTAGGGTCGACAGGACAGGGGATTAAAGAGACCCAGTACTTC,CASSLGSTGQGIKETQYF,NA,18,TRBD1,TRBV7-9,TRBJ2-5
TGTGCCACCAGTGACCCTGGGACAGGGGCCCCAGATACGCAGTATTTT,CATSDPGTGAPDTQYF,many,16,TRBD1,TRBV24-1,TRBJ2-3
TGTGCCAGCAGTGGACAGGGCGGGGGGGGCTCCTACAATGAGCAGTTCTTC,CASSGQGGGGSYNEQFF,NA,17,TRBD2,TRBV2,TRBJ2-1
TGTGCCAGCAGCGGGGGGACCCGGGACTCACCCCTCCACTTT,CASSGGTRDSPLHF,many,14,NA,TRBV7-2,TRBJ1-6
TGTGCTAGCAGCTTTGCGGGACTGGCCACCGGGGAGCTGTTTTTT,CASSFAGLATGELFF,many,15,NA,TRBV7-7,TRBJ2-2
TGTGCCAGCAGAGTCATTGGCACAAACGAGACCCAGTACTTC,CASRVIGTNETQYF,many,14,NA,TRBV12-3/TRBV12-4,TRBJ2-5
TGCGCCAGCAGCTTATTTGACCTTAATACGCAGTATTTT,CASSLFDLNTQYF,many,13,NA,TRBV5-1,TRBJ2-3
TGCGCCAGCAGCCTTACTAGCGGGACCCACAATGAGCAGTTCTTC,CASSLTSGTHNEQFF,many,15,TRBD2,TRBV4-1,TRBJ2-1
TGTGCCAGCAGTTACCCCATAGGAGCGGGAGGGGGCAATGAGCAGTTCTTC,CASSYPIGAGGGNEQFF,few,17,TRBD2,TRBV6-2/TRBV6-3,TRBJ2-1
TGTGCCATCAGTGAGTCGACTCGGTCAGATACGCAGTATTTT,CAISESTRSDTQYF,many,14,NA,TRBV10-3,TRBJ2-3
TGTGCCAGCAGCGCCAGACTAAGTGGTGCAGAAGCTTTCTTT,CASSARLSGAEAFF,NA,14,NA,TRBV14,TRBJ1-1